The sample holds a few counts of the clone carrying this T cell receptor beta chain. The antigen is unknown. The treatment: oral pan-JAK inhibitor, 5-10 mg twice daily. The germline V and J ends were trimmed by 6 bases and 5 bases, with 7 bases remaining between them. The CDR3 covers 11 residues. Per germline, CDR1 SQVTM and CDR2 ANQGSEA. These data come from a study of CD8+ T cells in alopecia areata. At the level of the study: Tofacitinib administration to treated patients was oral, at 5 to 10 mg twice daily. Overall study findings and caveats: Clonality in lesional scalp, especially alopecia totalis/universalis, exceeded that of normal scalp.

Extracted RNA was reverse transcribed into cDNA, the sequencing template. The method was immunoSEQ multiplex PCR; TCRdb's version includes in-frame clones alone and lacks a portion of them. The sample consists of approximately 210,000 clones, about 65% of them appearing once. Sequencing was performed on CD4+ T cells sorted from blood, taken around week 50, from a patient treated with tofacitinib. The rearrangement uses TRBV29-1 and TRBJ2-2; D remains unclear. The clonotype originates from a human donor with alopecia areata. The CDR3 sequence is CSVHTTGELFF. The CDR3 DNA is TGCAGCGTACACACTACCGGGGAGCTGTTTTTT.